What follows are 14 T cell receptor beta chains derived from one specimen sequenced in a study of T cells in Graves' hyperthyroidism and ophthalmopathy. Amplification yielded TCR beta CDR3 regions, with RNA transcripts as the source. RT-PCR in the first round (using the HTBI primer set) targeted the TCR CDR3. TCRdb analysed the multiplex PCR reads with MiXCR anew, one entry per CDR3 protein. The sample includes around 350,000 distinct CDR3 sequences, about a fifth of them seen just once. Specimen: blood. These receptor sequences come from a woman under 30 with Graves' hyperthyroidism.

This clonotype was detected many times. The chain has TRBV7-6 and TRBJ2-7; maybe TRBD2 (6 bases). V gave up 5 bases and J gave up 6 bases, with 20 bases separating them. CDR1 and CDR2 from the germline V gene are SGHVS and FNYEAQ. The CDR3 has 15 residues. The CDR3 reads CASSTGVGIRFEQYF. Written as DNA, the CDR3 is TGTGCCAGCAGCACGGGGGTAGGGATTCGGTTCGAGCAGTACTTC.

This clonotype was detected ten times or more. The chain uses TRBV7-9 and TRBJ1-1; TRBD1 is a possible D gene (5 bases). V shed 10 bases and J shed 0 bases, with 15 bases lying between them. CDR3 length: 14 amino acids. Germline CDR1 and CDR2: SEHNR and FQNEAQ (reference sequence). The CDR3 protein is CATRLGAVNTEAFF. CDR3 DNA: TGTGCCACAAGGCTCGGGGCGGTGAACACTGAAGCTTTCTTT.

The rearrangement joins TRBV12-3 or TRBV12-4 to TRBJ2-7; the D gene is possibly TRBD2 (6 bases). The CDR3 has 17 amino acids. Trimming shortened V by 2 bases and J by 0 bases, and 17 bases separated the two germline ends. The DNA for the CDR3 is TGTGCCAGCAGTTTAAAGGACACCCTAGCGTACTCCTACGAGCAGTACTTC. Amino acids: CASSLKDTLAYSYEQYF.

This clonotype was counted ten times or more. The gene calls are TRBV24-1 and TRBJ2-5; tentatively, D is TRBD2 (6 bases). Germline values: CDR1 KGHDR, CDR2 SFDVKD. Trimming stripped 11 bases from V and 2 bases from J, with 17 bases between. This CDR3 is 14 amino acids long. CDR3 residues: CASRTTNNQETQYF. The CDR3 region has the DNA TGTGCCAGCCGGACTACCAATAATCAAGAGACCCAGTACTTC.

The table lists this clonotype with many counts. A single base separates this from a much larger clone, so it may be a read error. For the CDR3, the DNA is TGTGCCAGCAGCTTTGTGGGCGAGCAGTACTTC. It encodes CASSFVGEQYF. The genes are TRBV11-2 and TRBJ2-7, with unresolved D. The CDR3 has 11 amino acids. The germline CDR1 and CDR2 sequences are SGHAT and FQNNGV. The V end was cut by 3 bases, the J end by 6 bases, with 6 bases between.

This clonotype has only a few counts. A much larger clone lies a single base off, so this may be a read error. This chain links TRBV15 with TRBJ1-5; D is unclear. In germline, CDR1 is LNHNV, CDR2 YYDKDF (reference sequence). This CDR3 has 17 amino acids. CDR3 bases: TGTGCCACCAGCAGAGATTTGGGGAGGGAAAGCAATCATCCCCAGCATTTT. It codes for CATSRDLGRESNHPQHF.

This clonotype was observed at least ten times. The chain couples TRBV6-5 to TRBJ1-1; D is unresolved. The CDR3 totals 15 residues. The V end was cut by 2 bases, the J end by 0 bases, with 10 bases between. The germline V gene has CDR1 MNHEY and CDR2 SVGAGI. The CDR3 protein is CASSYPGGMNTEAFF. CDR3 sequence (DNA): TGTGCCAGCAGTTACCCGGGCGGGATGAACACTGAAGCTTTCTTT.

Ten or more counts support this clonotype. The chain recombines TRBV2 with TRBJ1-2; D is uncertain. The CDR3 consists of 15 residues. V dropped 4 bases and J dropped 4 bases, with 16 bases sitting between them. The germline V gene encodes CDR1 SNHLY and CDR2 FYNNEI. The CDR3 region has the DNA TGTGCCAGCAGTGCCTCGAATGGGTGGAGCTATGGCTACACCTTC. Translating gives CASSASNGWSYGYTF. The full variable domain, in which reference TRBV2 and TRBJ1-2 provide the parts outside the CDR3, is EPEVTQTPSHQVTQMGQEVILRCVPISNHLYFYWYRQILGQKVEFLVSFYNNEISEKSEIFDDQFSVERPDGSNFTLKIRSTKLEDSAMYFCASSASNGWSYGYTFGSGTRLTVV.

In this sample, this clonotype turned up many times. V gene TRBV2 combines with J gene TRBJ1-5; no firm D call. The V and J ends lost 6 bases and 2 bases respectively, with 17 bases between them. CDR3 size: 16 residues. Looked up from germline, CDR1 is SNHLY and CDR2 is FYNNEI. In DNA form, the CDR3 reads TGTGCCAGCAGCGTAGAAGGAAATTTGGGCAATCAGCCCCAGCATTTT. Translating gives CASSVEGNLGNQPQHF.

This clonotype was seen repeatedly, ten times or more. V is TRBV6-5 and J is TRBJ2-7, with 8 bases matching TRBD2. Trimming at V came to 0 bases and at J to 3 bases, leaving 1 base not matched to a gene. The CDR3 is 14 residues long. Germline V gene sequence: CDR1 MNHEY, CDR2 SVGAGI. Here the CDR3 reads CASSYSGGVYEQYF. The CDR3 nucleotides read TGTGCCAGCAGTTACTCCGGGGGGGTCTACGAGCAGTACTTC.

This clonotype was counted at least ten times. CDR3 in amino acids: CSGGQGLDYGYTF. The CDR3 nucleotides are TGCAGCGGCGGACAGGGGCTCGACTATGGCTACACCTTC. The J gene is TRBJ1-2, the V gene TRBV29-1, with 9 bases that match TRBD1. In germline, CDR1 is SQVTM, CDR2 ANQGSEA. V was clipped by 7 bases and J by 3 bases; unmatched bases: 6. The CDR3 spans 13 residues.

This clonotype was seen many times. V usage is TRBV29-1 and J usage is TRBJ2-7; D is unresolved. CDR1 and CDR2 from the germline V gene are SQVTM and ANQGSEA. Trimming shortened V by 4 bases and J by 6 bases, and 10 bases separated the two germline ends. This CDR3 is 11 amino acids long. CDR3 residues: CSVVQMSEQYF. CDR3 DNA: TGCAGCGTTGTTCAAATGAGCGAGCAGTACTTC.

This clonotype was recorded many times. The chain joins TRBV12-3 or TRBV12-4 to TRBJ2-2; D remains unclear. Trimming shortened V by 3 bases and J by 12 bases, and 11 bases separated the two germline ends. This CDR3 comprises 12 residues. The CDR3 region has the DNA TGTGCCAGCAGTTTCGTCCCCGTCAAGCTGTTTTTT. As protein: CASSFVPVKLFF.

This rearrangement joins TRBV20-1 to TRBJ2-7; tentatively, D is TRBD2 (5 bases). The length of the CDR3 is 14 residues. CDR1 is DFQATT and CDR2 is SNEGSKA in the germline V gene (reference sequence). Trimming cost V 2 bases and J 2 bases, with 13 bases left between them. The DNA for the CDR3 is TGCAGTGCTAGAAAGGGCCCCGGGGCCTACGAGCAGTACTTC. Translated, it gives CSARKGPGAYEQYF.